This TCR beta chain was recorded in a study of T cells in Graves' hyperthyroidism and ophthalmopathy (dated by TCRdb to about 2019). Background for the entire study: Peripheral blood samples were taken at initial diagnosis, before any treatment was given. Prospective prediction of ophthalmopathy was tested in an independent validation cohort of 18 to 20 hyperthyroidism patients and roughly 16 patients who later progressed to ophthalmopathy. According to the paper, TCR Vbeta CDR3 sequencing was carried out on around 140 peripheral blood samples, which came from fewer than 50 ophthalmopathy, approximately 78 hyperthyroidism and roughly 17 progressor patients. Following sampling, methimazole starting at 30 mg daily was given to hyperthyroidism patients, and high-dose intravenous methylprednisolone was given to ophthalmopathy patients. The 75 to 100 discovery patients were randomly split 7:3 into training and test sets. To identify distinguishing TCR V-J signatures, a discovery cohort of some 100 patients was used, comprising 43 with Graves' ophthalmopathy and some 57 with stable Graves' hyperthyroidism. In roughly six Graves' hyperthyroidism patients, the study also compared T-cell repertoires from thyroid tissue with T-cell repertoires from blood.

A patient counted as having stable Graves' hyperthyroidism if no progression to ophthalmopathy occurred over 18 months of follow-up. Hyperthyroidism patients were newly diagnosed, with disease duration under 2 months, and aged 18 to 65 years. The study excluded patients with uncontrolled infections, other autoimmune diseases, pregnancy or lactation. Clinical symptoms, serum thyroxine and TRAb, thyroid ultrasound, and orbital computed tomography formed the basis for the diagnoses. PBMCs were separated from 8 to 10 ml of fresh peripheral blood using Ficoll-Paque density gradient centrifugation. Total RNA was extracted with Trizol reagent, and quality was checked on an Agilent 2100 Bioanalyzer. CDR1 and CDR2, per the germline V gene, are SNHLY and FYNNEI. The germline V end is reduced by 4 bases and the J end by 9 bases; junction bases left unmatched: 12. CDR3 length: 16 amino acids, cysteine to phenylalanine. Solely the CDR3 DNA is kept, with 48 bases framed from the first base.

The TCR beta CDR3 regions were amplified from the RNA transcripts. The TCR CDR3 was subjected to a first round of RT-PCR using the HTBI primer set and the Qiagen OneStep RT-PCR kit. Libraries were constructed in a second round of multiplex PCR, after which size selection and purification were carried out. Libraries were sequenced paired-end with 100 bp reads on an Illumina HiSeq2000. Processing in the source paper ran as follows. Raw data were processed with SOAPnuke, discarding reads with adapters, uncalled bases, mean Phred below 15, or no exact constant-primer or identifier match. High-quality paired reads were merged with COPE v1.2.5, and unique nucleotide sequences were defined as clonotypes. MiTCR v1.1 was used to align clonotypes to the IMGT TRBV, TRBD and TRBJ reference segments. The analysis included only V-J combinations with a frequency above 0.0001, which together covered roughly 99% of the repertoires. The TCS score was defined as F50 (clonal expansion) divided by E x V (chaos), with BLOSUM62-based TCRdist calculated between CDR3 peptides within each V-J. Welch's t-statistics and random forest reduced roughly 540 V-J features to fewer than 15, which were used in a naive Bayes classifier (R e1071). TCRdb redid the processing of the public reads, applying fastp at Q25 and MiXCR, and retained in-frame beta chains. Identical CDR3 proteins give one entry, which carries the most common genes and DNA. TCRdb's processing, not the authors', yielded these V and J calls. This sample comprises about 320,000 distinct CDR3 sequences, roughly 15% of them detected only once. The leading ten clones occupy around 35% of the sample.

General study outcomes and caveats: Ophthalmopathy was separated from stable hyperthyroidism by a 13 V-J signature model, with around 90% sensitivity and about 81% specificity obtained in cross-validation and 80%/75% obtained in testing. Most expanded thyroid clonotypes (frequency above 0.001) were also found in blood, which suggests that blood repertoires may mirror thyroid immune responses. Sample size was not statistically predetermined, and investigators were not blinded to group allocation. During validation, the model predicted progression to ophthalmopathy a median of about 5.9 months ahead of onset, with around 70% sensitivity and around 73% specificity.

This clonotype was counted only a few times. The antigen it binds to is not known. The sample holds no much larger clone one base away, and base qualities are not on file. Sequenced: blood. The chain uses TRBV2 and TRBJ2-3, and TRBD2 aligns with 11 junction nucleotides. This sequence originates from a man aged 25-40 years with Graves' hyperthyroidism. The nucleotide sequence reads TGTGCCAGCAGTGCCTCCGGGACTAGCGGAATGGGCACGCAGTATTTT. It encodes CASSASGTSGMGTQYF. Where the CDR3 stops, the reference TRBV2 and TRBJ2-3 genes take over; the full variable domain is EPEVTQTPSHQVTQMGQEVILRCVPISNHLYFYWYRQILGQKVEFLVSFYNNEISEKSEIFDDQFSVERPDGSNFTLKIRSTKLEDSAMYFCASSASGTSGMGTQYFGPGTRLTVL.